This section outlines one TCR beta chain sequence together with its context. This clonotype was observed a handful of times. Its recognized antigen is unknown. No per-base quality is available; no much larger clone lies one base away. These data originate in a study of regulatory T cells in long-lasting Graves disease (dated by TCRdb to the early 2020s). With regard to the full study: Persistent Graves' disease meant more than 5 years of antithyroid drug treatment with TSH receptor autoantibodies that stayed positive. This study used TCR sequencing and RNA sequencing of peripheral blood to compare persistent Graves' disease patients against newly diagnosed Graves' disease patients. The study was conducted in China and was registered as a clinical trial. A total of roughly 35 samples underwent TCR sequencing: about 13 from persistent and approximately 20 from newly diagnosed Graves' disease patients. In the clinical cohort, patients with persistent Graves' disease had used antithyroid drugs for an average of around 10 years.

The library was prepared using multiplex PCR. Sequencing used an Illumina HiSeq 4000. TCR beta libraries were built with iRepertoire HTBI primers and Arm-PCR amplification of CDR3 regions. PCR products were gel purified before sequencing. As for the authors' bioinformatics: Across samples, around 58 TRBV and 12 to 15 TRBJ segments were identified and used for gene usage analysis of CDR3 amino acid clonotypes. COPE and FqMerger were used to merge the filtered high-quality paired reads into contigs. BLAST was used to align contigs to IMGT TRBV, TRBD and TRBJ reference genes, and CDR3 was defined according to IMGT. Any clonotype with a frequency above 0.1% was counted as a highly expanded clone. Shannon entropy was used to measure repertoire diversity, and the Gini coefficient was used to measure V-J evenness. Public clonotypes were defined as clonotypes shared by more than one individual. Clones were called with MiXCR by TCRdb after fastp trimmed the public reads at Q25, and only in-frame beta chains were retained. Identical CDR3 protein sequences are pooled into one entry, listed with their most common genes and DNA. The V and J calls and clone size are TCRdb's, not the authors'. The sample data list about 470,000 distinct CDR3 sequences, and less than 25% of these were observed just once. The ten largest clones take up approximately 8% of the sample.

Summary of the overall study and its limitations: Patients with persistent disease shared more public clonotypes (approximately 2,500) than newly diagnosed patients did (around 930). The study examined only peripheral blood because the primary lesion, thyroid tissue, could not be accessed. Sequencing and analysis were limited to the TCR beta chain. Preferential use of TRBV28, TRBJ1-2 and TRBJ2-5 was observed in persistent disease, whereas TRBV20-1 and TRBJ2-1 were favored in newly diagnosed disease. Compared with newly diagnosed patients, patients with persistent Graves' disease had lower TCR Shannon entropy and fewer highly expanded clones, which suggests clonal expansion. As a limitation, the authors acknowledged that the small sample size may reduce accuracy.

Explained via the paper, the time point label denotes: persistent/refractory GD, antithyroid drugs over 5 years with positive TRAb. For both TCR sequencing and RNA sequencing, RNA was extracted from PBMCs using TRIzol. The diagnosis of Graves' disease followed American Thyroid Association guidelines. Patients were recruited from an endocrinology department in Xi'an, China. Each patient gave approximately 10 milliliters of peripheral blood, collected in an EDTA anticoagulant tube. Ficoll Paque Plus density gradient separation was used to isolate PBMCs, and no further T cell sorting was done. RNA quality was checked with an Agilent 2100 Bioanalyzer and agarose gel, and concentration with a NanoDrop 2000. The germline V gene provides CDR1 MDHEN and CDR2 SYDVKM. V is clipped by 5 bases and J by 3 bases, and the sequence between their germline boundaries is 15 bases long. Counted from cysteine to phenylalanine, this CDR3 has 15 amino acids. Only the CDR3 portion is preserved as DNA: 45 bases, with reading frame beginning at the first base.

The sample consisted of peripheral blood mononuclear cells (PBMCs), taken when the disease was refractory, from a patient treated with antithyroid drugs. In this chain, TRBV28 is recombined with TRBJ2-3; TRBD2 is a possible D gene, resting on 5 matching bases. This sequence originates from a female donor with Graves disease. The nucleotides are TGTGCCAGCAGTACCCCGGAGAGGGAGACAGATACGCAGTATTTT. The encoded protein is CASSTPERETDTQYF.